This TCR beta chain originates from a study of shared clonotypes between healthy human individuals. The table came from immunoSEQ multiplex PCR; TCRdb's copy has only in-frame clones and leaves some out. The sample lists millions of clones, over 85% occurring once. The CDR3 length is 16 residues. V was trimmed by 1 base and J by 0 bases, leaving 12 bases between them. Germline lookup yields CDR1 SGHRS and CDR2 YFSETQ. The sequenced material came from naive CD4+ T cells from PBMCs. Subset: CD45RA+ positively selected. The chain links TRBV5-1 to TRBJ2-3; tentative D call: TRBD2 (6 bases). The source is a man aged 18 to 29 in good health. Some clones in this sample may be carry-over from other donors' samples. CDR3 sequence reads: CASSLYASGSTDTQYF. DNA for the CDR3: TGCGCCAGCAGCTTGTACGCGAGCGGGAGCACAGATACGCAGTATTTT.